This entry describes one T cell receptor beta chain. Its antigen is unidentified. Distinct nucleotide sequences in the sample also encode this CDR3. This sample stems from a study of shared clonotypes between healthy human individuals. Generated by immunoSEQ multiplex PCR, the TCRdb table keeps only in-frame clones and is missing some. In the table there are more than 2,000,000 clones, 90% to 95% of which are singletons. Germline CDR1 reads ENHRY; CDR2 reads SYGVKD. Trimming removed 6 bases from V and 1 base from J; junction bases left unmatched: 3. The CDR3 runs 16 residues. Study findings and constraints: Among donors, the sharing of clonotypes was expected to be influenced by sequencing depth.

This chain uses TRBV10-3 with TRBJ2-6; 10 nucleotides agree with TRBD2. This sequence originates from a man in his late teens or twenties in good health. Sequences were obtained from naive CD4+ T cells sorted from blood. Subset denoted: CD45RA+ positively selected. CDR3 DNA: TGTGCCATCAGCCCGGGACTAGCGTCTGGGGCCAACGTCCTGACTTTC. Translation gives CAISPGLASGANVLTF.